Below are 30 T cell receptor beta chains sequenced from a single sample in a study of cytomegalovirus exposure and HLA in healthy donors. PCR employed 60 Vbeta and 13 Jbeta primers. The protocol was immunoSEQ multiplex PCR, while the TCRdb copy is restricted to in-frame clones and leaves out a portion. In total, the table holds about 170,000 clones. The sample comprised PBMCs. The receptors come from a woman in her sixties or seventies in good health and CMV-seronegative.

This rearrangement joins TRBV19 to TRBJ2-6; weak D call: TRBD2 (5 bases). This CDR3 spans 16 amino acids. Trimming removed 7 bases at V and 0 bases at J, with 13 bases between. Germline V CDR1 and CDR2: LNHDA, SQIVND (reference sequence). In nucleotides, the CDR3 is TGTGCCAGTATGTGGAGGAACAGCTCTGGGGCCAACGTCCTGACTTTC. Translating gives CASMWRNSSGANVLTF.

This sequence joins TRBV5-5 and TRBJ2-3; 13 bases are shared with TRBD2. CDR1 and CDR2 from the germline V gene are SGHKS and YYEKEE (reference sequence). Unmatched junction bases numbered 0, after V lost 1 base and J lost 1 base. This CDR3 is 16 amino acids long. The CDR3 DNA sequence: TGTGCCAGCAGCTTGACTAGCGGGAGGGGCACAGATACGCAGTATTTT. It yields the protein CASSLTSGRGTDTQYF.

The V call is TRBV7-3, the J call TRBJ2-7; D may be TRBD2 (5 bases). Trimming took off 2 bases at V and 4 bases at J, with 9 bases between the two ends. CDR1 and CDR2 (germline): SGHTA, FQGTGA. The CDR3 loop spans 13 amino acids. CDR3 amino acids: CASSLYRGYEQYF. As DNA, the CDR3 is TGTGCCAGCAGCTTATATCGGGGTTACGAGCAGTACTTC.

V usage is TRBV6-1 and J usage is TRBJ2-5; 8 bases fit TRBD1. Germline CDR1 MNHNS, CDR2 SASEGT. The junction had 2 bases not matched to a gene; V was cut back by 4 bases and J by 1 base. The CDR3 is 14 amino acids. CDR3 amino acids: CASSGDRGQETQYF. Written as DNA, the CDR3 is TGTGCCAGCAGTGGCGACAGGGGCCAAGAGACCCAGTACTTC.

This rearrangement joins TRBV7-2 to TRBJ2-7; 7 positions agree with TRBD2. Germline V gene sequence: CDR1 SGHTA, CDR2 FQGNSA. V was clipped by 4 bases and J by 4 bases; unmatched bases: 7. CDR3 size: 14 residues. CDR3 in DNA: TGTGCCAGCAGCTCGGAGCGGGGTCTTTACGAGCAGTACTTC. It yields the protein CASSSERGLYEQYF.

The J gene is TRBJ2-4, the V gene TRBV2, with D possibly being TRBD2 (5 bases). The V and J ends lost 2 bases and 4 bases respectively, with 12 bases between them. Germline V gene data show CDR1 as SNHLY and CDR2 as FYNNEI. The CDR3 covers 15 residues. The CDR3, as DNA: TGTGCCAGCAGTGAATTCCCAGAGGGTAAAAACATTCAGTACTTC. Protein sequence: CASSEFPEGKNIQYF.

The V and J genes are TRBV7-9 and TRBJ2-1, with D perhaps TRBD2 (5 bases). Germline V gene sequence: CDR1 SEHNR, CDR2 FQNEAQ (reference sequence). Trimming took 1 base from V and 0 from J, leaving 13 bases between them. The CDR3 runs 17 residues. The CDR3 is CASSLGTRDFSYNEQFF. The CDR3 DNA reads TGTGCCAGCAGCTTAGGTACTAGAGACTTCTCCTACAATGAGCAGTTCTTC.

The genes are TRBV2 and TRBJ2-1, with D hard to call. Trimming took off 4 bases at V and 0 bases at J, with 13 bases between the two ends. Looked up from germline, CDR1 is SNHLY and CDR2 is FYNNEI. This CDR3 region has 16 residues. Written as DNA, the CDR3 is TGTGCCAGCAGTGTGGCCTCATACAACTCCTACAATGAGCAGTTCTTC. Translating gives CASSVASYNSYNEQFF.

Written as DNA, the CDR3 is TGTGCCAGTAGTCCCGCGGGGCCCAGCTACGAGCAGTACTTC. Translated: CASSPAGPSYEQYF. The V and J genes are TRBV19 and TRBJ2-7; D is perhaps TRBD2 (6 bases). The CDR3 consists of 14 residues. V lost 5 bases to trimming and J lost 3 bases, with 14 bases between them. Germline V CDR1 and CDR2: LNHDA, SQIVND (reference sequence).

The chain carries TRBV19 and TRBJ1-2, with D unclear. V shed 1 base and J shed 7 bases, with 19 bases lying between them. Germline loops: CDR1 LNHDA, CDR2 SQIVND (reference sequence). The CDR3 spans 16 residues. The CDR3 DNA reads TGTGCCAGTAGTATAGCTCGCGTCGGCGGACTTGCTGGCTACACCTTC. Protein: CASSIARVGGLAGYTF.

The chain combines TRBV29-1 with TRBJ2-1; possible D gene TRBD1, 6 bases. The V gene lost 6 bases and the J gene lost 2 bases, with 14 bases spanning the gap. CDR3 size: 14 residues. Germline-derived CDR1 and CDR2 are SQVTM and ANQGSEA. CDR3 coding DNA: TGCAGCGTGGGGGCGGCGGCCGCCTACAATGAGCAGTTCTTC. Its translation is CSVGAAAAYNEQFF.

This chain links TRBV4-1 with TRBJ1-1; D uncertain. The CDR3 has 13 amino acids. Germline V gene sequence: CDR1 MGHRA, CDR2 YSYEKL. The V end lost 0 bases, the J end lost 7 bases, and 9 bases lay between the germline ends. CDR3 nucleotides: TGCGCCAGCAGCCAAGATCGAGCCCTTGAAGCTTTCTTT. Its protein is CASSQDRALEAFF.

The chain couples TRBV2 to TRBJ1-5; D uncertain. The V gene lost 5 bases and the J gene lost 10 bases, with 12 bases spanning the gap. Germline V lookup: CDR1 SNHLY, CDR2 FYNNEI. This CDR3 comprises 12 residues. CDR3 loop: CASSMSQEPQHF. CDR3 coding DNA: TGTGCCAGCAGTATGTCACAAGAACCCCAGCATTTT.

The CDR3 sequence: CAISESHWGGDHNEQFF. The CDR3 bases are TGTGCCATCAGTGAGTCCCACTGGGGGGGGGACCACAATGAGCAGTTCTTC. This chain links TRBV10-3 with TRBJ2-1, with 7 bases aligning to TRBD2. The V gene end was trimmed by 0 bases and the J gene end by 5 bases; junction bases not matched to a gene: 10. The CDR3 is made up of 17 amino acids. From germline, CDR1 is ENHRY and CDR2 SYGVKD.

The chain employs TRBV19 and TRBJ2-2, with 13 positions matching TRBD2. V trimming: 4 bases; J trimming: 7 bases; junction bases outside the gene matches: 6. The CDR3 covers 16 residues. Per germline, CDR1 LNHDA and CDR2 SQIVND (reference sequence). This CDR3 is CASSTRLAGGRGELFF. In DNA, the CDR3 is TGTGCCAGTAGTACCCGACTAGCGGGGGGTCGCGGGGAGCTGTTTTTT. Complete variable domain (other parts from reference TRBV19 and TRBJ2-2): DGGITQSPKYLFRKEGQNVTLSCEQNLNHDAMYWYRQDPGQGLRLIYYSQIVNDFQKGDIAEGYSVSREKKESFPLTVTSAQKNPTAFYLCASSTRLAGGRGELFFGEGSRLTVL.

The gene calls are TRBV5-4 and TRBJ1-2; D is possibly TRBD1 (5 bases). V lost 9 bases, J lost 0 bases, and 12 bases lay in between. Germline CDR1 SGHNT, CDR2 YYREEE (reference sequence). The CDR3 sequence is 13 residues long. The CDR3 DNA reads TGTGCCACACGGGAGGGGACTAACTATGGCTACACCTTC. As protein: CATREGTNYGYTF.

The chain uses TRBV5-4 and TRBJ2-4; TRBD1 aligns across 7 bases. The J segment lost 8 bases and the V segment lost 2 bases, leaving 7 bases of the junction unmatched. Germline-derived CDR1 and CDR2 are SGHNT and YYREEE (reference sequence). This CDR3 spans 14 amino acids. CDR3 DNA sequence: TGTGCCAGCAGCTTAAGGTCGCAGGGGGACATTCAGTACTTC. Amino acids: CASSLRSQGDIQYF. The complete variable domain, with remaining parts taken from reference TRBV5-4 and TRBJ2-4, reads ETGVTQSPTHLIKTRGQQVTLRCSSQSGHNTVSWYQQALGQGPQFIFQYYREEENGRGNFPPRFSGLQFPNYSSELNVNALELDDSALYLCASSLRSQGDIQYFGAGTRLSVL.

V is TRBV7-9 and J is TRBJ2-7, with TRBD1 matching 7 bases. In germline, CDR1 is SEHNR, CDR2 FQNEAQ (reference sequence). J lost 3 bases, V lost 0 bases, and 8 bases had no gene match. This CDR3 spans 16 amino acids. CDR3 sequence (DNA): TGTGCCAGCAGCTTAGCAACGACAGGGAAAAACTACGAGCAGTACTTC. As protein: CASSLATTGKNYEQYF. Filled out from reference TRBV7-9 and TRBJ2-7, the complete variable domain reads DTGVSQNPRHKITKRGQNVTFRCDPISEHNRLYWYRQTLGQGPEFLTYFQNEAQLEKSRLLSDRFSAERPKGSFSTLEIQRTEQGDSAMYLCASSLATTGKNYEQYFGPGTRLTVT.

This chain links TRBV30 with TRBJ2-7, with D perhaps TRBD2 (5 bases). This CDR3 region has 16 residues. Germline V gene data show CDR1 as GTSNPN and CDR2 as SVGIG (reference sequence). V lost 2 bases and J lost 6, with 23 bases in between. The CDR3 loop is CAWSSRVATLRGEQYF. CDR3 sequence (DNA): TGTGCCTGGAGTTCGCGGGTCGCGACACTCCGAGGCGAGCAGTACTTC.

The chain employs TRBV5-4 and TRBJ1-1; a possible D gene is TRBD1 (6 bases). Germline CDR1 SGHNT, CDR2 YYREEE (reference sequence). This CDR3 has 16 amino acids. V was cut by 0 bases and J by 0 bases, with 12 bases left in between. The CDR3 spells CASSLEFRDMNTEAFF. The DNA for the CDR3 is TGTGCCAGCAGCTTGGAATTCCGGGACATGAACACTGAAGCTTTCTTT.

This chain links TRBV9 with TRBJ2-5; a weak D match, TRBD2 (6 bases). The CDR3 covers 16 residues. Trimming cost V 0 bases and J 2 bases, with 14 bases left between them. Germline V gene data show CDR1 as SGDLS and CDR2 as YYNGEE. The CDR3 sequence: CASSVGEAMGQETQYF. In nucleotides, the CDR3 is TGTGCCAGCAGCGTAGGGGAGGCCATGGGGCAAGAGACCCAGTACTTC.

This chain links TRBV18 with TRBJ2-1; 12 positions match TRBD2. Germline assignment: CDR1 KGHSH and CDR2 LQKENI. V shed 2 bases, J shed 1 base, and the junction held 3 bases outside the gene matches. There are 17 residues in the CDR3. CDR3 DNA: TGTGCCAGCTCACCATTGACTAGCGGGAGTTCCTACAATGAGCAGTTCTTC. Translation: CASSPLTSGSSYNEQFF.

The chain joins TRBV2 to TRBJ1-5; D is perhaps TRBD1 (5 bases). V lost 2 bases and J lost 3, with 11 bases in between. CDR1 is SNHLY, CDR2 FYNNEI, per germline. The CDR3 totals 15 residues. The DNA of the CDR3 is TGTGCCAGCAGTGAACTCGGCAGGGACAATCAGCCCCAGCATTTT. It yields the protein CASSELGRDNQPQHF.

The J gene is TRBJ1-1, the V gene TRBV5-1, with TRBD1 as a possible D gene (6 bases). The V end was cut by 5 bases, the J end by 5 bases, with 13 bases between. Germline CDR1 is SGHRS and CDR2 is YFSETQ. This CDR3 has 13 residues. The CDR3 loop is CASRRTATTEAFF. The CDR3 region has the DNA TGCGCCAGCAGGAGGACAGCGACGACTGAAGCTTTCTTT. The full variable domain, rest sourced from reference TRBV5-1 and TRBJ1-1, is KAGVTQTPRYLIKTRGQQVTLSCSPISGHRSVSWYQQTPGQGLQFLFEYFSETQRNKGNFPGRFSGRQFSNSRSEMNVSTLELGDSALYLCASRRTATTEAFFGQGTRLTVV.

CDR3 coding DNA: TGTGCCAGCAGCTCTATGGGCGCGAAATACAACCACGAGCAGTACTTC. This codes for CASSSMGAKYNHEQYF. This chain uses TRBV7-3 with TRBJ2-7; D is undetermined. Germline CDR1 reads SGHTA; CDR2 reads FQGTGA. This CDR3 has 16 residues. V was trimmed by 4 bases and J by 5 bases, leaving 21 bases between them.

The chain recombines TRBV5-6 with TRBJ2-1; 12 bases align to TRBD2. Per the germline V gene, CDR1 is SGHDT and CDR2 is YYEEEE. CDR3 length: 16 amino acids. Trimming at V came to 5 bases and at J to 3 bases, leaving 6 bases not matched to a gene. This chain's CDR3 is CASRVTSGGYYNEQFF. Written as DNA, the CDR3 is TGTGCCAGCAGGGTGACTAGCGGGGGATACTACAATGAGCAGTTCTTC.

The chain couples TRBV27 to TRBJ1-1; TRBD1 is a possible D gene (6 bases). The germline gives CDR1 MNHEY, CDR2 SMNVEV (reference sequence). This CDR3 has 15 amino acids. Trimming removed 3 bases from V and 0 bases from J, with 11 bases in between. CDR3 coding DNA: TGTGCCAGCAGTTTGGGGGGGGGCATGAACACTGAAGCTTTCTTT. This codes for CASSLGGGMNTEAFF.

As regards this clone: Other nucleotide sequences in the sample specify the same CDR3. The chain employs TRBV11-2 and TRBJ1-1; the match to TRBD1 covers 9 bases. The ends lost 3 bases at V and 2 bases at J; junction bases unmatched: 4. Germline CDR1 and CDR2: SGHAT and FQNNGV. The CDR3 contains 15 residues. The DNA of the CDR3 is TGTGCCAGCAGCTTGTTGGGACAGGGAAACACTGAAGCTTTCTTT. This sequence encodes CASSLLGQGNTEAFF.

The CDR3 loop reads CASSPLVDIQFGYTF. Written as DNA, the CDR3 is TGTGCCAGCAGCCCGCTGGTGGACATTCAGTTTGGCTACACCTTC. The chain combines TRBV6-6 with TRBJ1-2; tentative D call: TRBD1 (5 bases). Per germline, CDR1 MNHNY and CDR2 SVGAGI (reference sequence). V was clipped by 6 bases and J by 7 bases, with 21 bases between them. CDR3 length: 15 residues.

This sequence joins TRBV20-1 and TRBJ2-1; unclear D gene. The CDR3 covers 11 residues. The ends were cut back, 0 bases at V and 9 bases at J, with 6 bases in the middle. Germline V lookup: CDR1 DFQATT, CDR2 SNEGSKA (reference sequence). The DNA for the CDR3 is TGCAGTGCTAGAGATTACGGTGAGCAGTTCTTC. It is translated as CSARDYGEQFF.